The 28 T cell receptor beta chains reported below all come from one sample, sequenced in a study of blood T cell repertoires in COVID-19 (dated by TCRdb to about 2020). The library relied on the immunoSEQ multiplex PCR assay. The table comes from immuneACCESS by way of TCRdb, which keeps in-frame sequences with V and J called. Part of the clones is missing from these tables; in studies checked, under half for an unresolved V gene and the rest for unknown reasons. The sample includes roughly 240,000 clones, with 65% to 90% observed a single time. The top ten constitute roughly 5% of the sample. Sequenced input: peripheral blood. Receptor source: a man aged 50-59 years with COVID-19, enrolled during active disease.

The rearrangement links TRBV12-3 or TRBV12-4 to TRBJ2-7, with a tentative D call TRBD2 (6 bases). Trimming cost V 8 bases and J 4 bases, with 15 bases left between them. The CDR3 loop spans 13 amino acids. The CDR3 DNA reads TGTGCCAGCGCCGGGACTTTGGGGTACGAGCAGTACTTC. This sequence encodes CASAGTLGYEQYF.

The rearrangement joins TRBV10-3 to TRBJ2-7, with 8 bases matching TRBD1. The CDR3 loop spans 15 amino acids. Losses at the gene ends were 4 bases for V and 1 base for J; bases not matched to a gene: 6. Germline V gene data show CDR1 as ENHRY and CDR2 as SYGVKD. The CDR3 DNA follows: TGTGCCATCAGTGGGACAGGGAGGAGTTCCTACGAGCAGTACTTC. Its translation is CAISGTGRSSYEQYF.

The chain couples TRBV7-8 to TRBJ1-1; 7 bases map to TRBD1. The ends lost 1 base at V and 4 bases at J; junction bases unmatched: 12. Per germline, CDR1 SGHVS and CDR2 FQNEAQ. This CDR3 contains 17 residues. CDR3 sequence: CASSLVGRGSEGTEAFF. CDR3 sequence (DNA): TGTGCCAGCAGCTTAGTAGGCAGGGGGAGTGAGGGCACTGAAGCTTTCTTT.

This sequence joins TRBV27 and TRBJ1-6; D uncertain. Germline CDR1 reads MNHEY; CDR2 reads SMNVEV (reference sequence). Trimming took 2 bases from V and 11 from J, leaving 10 bases between them. CDR3 length: 13 residues. The CDR3 spells CASSLMGVAPLHF. DNA for the CDR3: TGTGCCAGCAGTTTAATGGGAGTAGCACCCCTCCACTTT.

The J gene is TRBJ2-1, the V gene TRBV7-2; maybe TRBD2 (6 bases). V was cut by 1 base and J by 14 bases, with 12 bases left in between. Germline V lookup: CDR1 SGHTA, CDR2 FQGNSA. The CDR3 has 12 residues. The CDR3 protein is CASSLGGGMEFF. As DNA, the CDR3 is TGTGCCAGCAGCTTAGGCGGCGGGATGGAGTTCTTC.

This clone showed up many times. The J gene is TRBJ1-6, the V gene TRBV4-1; D is ambiguous. Germline V CDR1 and CDR2: MGHRA, YSYEKL. Trimming left V 0 bases short and J 9 bases short, with 12 bases between. This CDR3 is built from 15 residues. The CDR3 region is CASSQEQNLGSPLHF. Here the CDR3 DNA reads TGCGCCAGCAGCCAAGAACAGAATCTGGGTTCACCCCTCCACTTT.

This chain joins TRBV4-2 and TRBJ2-5; 11 nucleotides agree with TRBD2. The CDR3 extends over 15 amino acids. The V gene's germline CDR1 is LGHNA and CDR2 YNFKEQ. V dropped 3 bases and J dropped 6; count of bases not matched to a gene: 6. The DNA of the CDR3 is TGTGCCAGCAGCCAGGTGACTAGCGGGGCTCAGACCCAGTACTTC. This sequence encodes CASSQVTSGAQTQYF.

The gene calls are TRBV4-3 and TRBJ1-2; possible D gene TRBD1, 5 bases. Trimming shortened V by 2 bases and J by 3 bases, and 7 bases separated the two germline ends. The CDR3 totals 13 residues. The germline V gene has CDR1 LGHNA and CDR2 YSLEER. The CDR3 DNA reads as TGCGCCAGCAGCCAACAGGGCGACTATGGCTACACCTTC. Amino acid sequence: CASSQQGDYGYTF.

The chain links TRBV7-9 to TRBJ2-3; the D gene is possibly TRBD1 (5 bases). The CDR3 is 15 amino acids. The germline V gene encodes CDR1 SEHNR and CDR2 FQNEAQ (reference sequence). V was trimmed by 2 bases and J by 4 bases, leaving 13 bases between them. The CDR3 nucleotides are TGTGCCAGCAGCTTAACCCAAAGGGGTGCAGATACGCAGTATTTT. Protein: CASSLTQRGADTQYF.

The chain joins TRBV3-1 (or the pseudogene TRBV3-2) to TRBJ2-7; 7 positions agree with TRBD2. CDR1 is LGHDT, CDR2 YNNKEL, per germline (reference sequence). The V gene end was trimmed by 4 bases and the J gene end by 3 bases; junction bases not matched to a gene: 9. The CDR3 covers 15 residues. The CDR3 loop reads CASSLGGGSNYEQYF. DNA of the CDR3: TGTGCCAGCAGCCTTGGGGGGGGATCAAACTACGAGCAGTACTTC.

This sequence joins TRBV4-2 and TRBJ1-5; 7 positions agree with TRBD1. CDR1 and CDR2 from the germline V gene are LGHNA and YNFKEQ. Unmatched junction bases numbered 2, after V lost 0 bases and J lost 9 bases. The CDR3 spans 13 residues. Here the CDR3 reads CASSQESGGPQHF. For the CDR3, the DNA is TGTGCCAGCAGCCAAGAGTCAGGGGGGCCCCAGCATTTT.

The CDR3 is CASSIFPSGGGDTQYF. Written as DNA, the CDR3 is TGTGCCAGTAGTATTTTCCCTAGCGGGGGTGGAGATACGCAGTATTTT. The J gene is TRBJ2-3, the V gene TRBV19, with 10 bases identical to TRBD2. This CDR3 comprises 16 residues. Germline loops: CDR1 LNHDA, CDR2 SQIVND (reference sequence). Trimming removed 3 bases from V and 5 bases from J; junction bases left unmatched: 8.

V is TRBV6-2 or TRBV6-3 and J is TRBJ2-7; D is possibly TRBD1 (6 bases). The ends were cut back, 5 bases at V and 4 bases at J, with 12 bases in the middle. The germline V gene encodes CDR1 MNHEY and CDR2 SVGEGT. The CDR3 runs 13 residues. CDR3 amino acids: CASSDVTGYEQYF. CDR3 coding DNA: TGTGCCAGCAGTGACGTCACAGGGTACGAGCAGTACTTC.

V gene TRBV5-5 combines with J gene TRBJ1-1; D not resolved. The CDR3 loop spans 12 amino acids. V was trimmed by 4 bases and J by 11 bases, leaving 15 bases between them. Germline V gives CDR1 SGHKS, CDR2 YYEKEE (reference sequence). The CDR3 spells CASSIGILSAFF. The CDR3 bases are TGTGCCAGCAGCATTGGTATTTTGAGCGCTTTCTTT.

The chain couples TRBV19 to TRBJ1-1, with a weak D call TRBD1 (5 bases). Trimming took 3 bases from V and 7 from J, leaving 15 bases between them. The CDR3 length is 14 residues. Germline CDR1 is LNHDA and CDR2 is SQIVND (reference sequence). CDR3 DNA sequence: TGTGCCAGTAGTATGGCCCCGACAGTAGGTGAAGCTTTCTTT. This sequence encodes CASSMAPTVGEAFF.

As DNA, the CDR3 is TGTGCCAGCAGGACTAAAGGACAGGGTTCCTACAATGAGCAGTTCTTC. This translates into CASRTKGQGSYNEQFF. The chain recombines TRBV2 with TRBJ2-1; 8 positions agree with TRBD1. Germline V lookup: CDR1 SNHLY, CDR2 FYNNEI. The CDR3 is made up of 16 amino acids. Trimming at V came to 6 bases and at J to 1 base, leaving 8 bases not matched to a gene.

The rearrangement joins TRBV4-1 to TRBJ2-7; TRBD2 is a possible D gene (5 bases). Germline V gene lookup returns CDR1 MGHRA and CDR2 YSYEKL. V lost 5 bases to trimming and J lost 5 bases, with 16 bases between them. This CDR3 region has 14 residues. The CDR3 DNA reads TGCGCCAGCAGCACTCCGGGGTTCGCGCACGAGCAGTACTTC. It yields the protein CASSTPGFAHEQYF.

By sample fraction, this clone is medium-sized (0.01 to 0.1%). J is TRBJ2-1 and V is TRBV21-1; TRBD1 was called by the table and not checked on the DNA. TRBV21-1 is an annotated pseudogene. The CDR3 extends over 13 amino acids. CDR3 bases: TGTGCCAGCAGCAAAGGACAGGGCAATGAGCAGTTCTTC. It is translated as CASSKGQGNEQFF.

The chain couples TRBV3-1 (or the pseudogene TRBV3-2) to TRBJ1-5; a possible D gene is TRBD1 (6 bases). This CDR3 contains 12 residues. CDR1 and CDR2 from the germline V gene are LGHDT and YNNKEL (reference sequence). V dropped 6 bases and J dropped 10 bases, with 13 bases sitting between them. The CDR3 sequence: CASSSRGGPQHF. CDR3 DNA sequence: TGTGCCAGCAGTAGCAGGGGCGGCCCCCAGCATTTT.

V and J are TRBV29-1 and TRBJ2-3; D is perhaps TRBD1 (6 bases). Germline V gene data show CDR1 as SQVTM and CDR2 as ANQGSEA. V lost 3 bases, J lost 4 bases, and 11 bases lay in between. This CDR3 contains 13 residues. The CDR3 DNA follows: TGCAGCGTTGATTTAGGGGGTGCAGATACGCAGTATTTT. As protein: CSVDLGGADTQYF.

CDR3 sequence: CASSSDTGTLSPLHF. The CDR3 DNA reads TGCGCCAGCAGCTCCGATACCGGTACTTTGTCACCCCTCCACTTT. This chain joins TRBV5-1 and TRBJ1-6; D not certain. V was pared by 3 bases and J by 10 bases, with 17 bases between. Germline V gene sequence: CDR1 SGHRS, CDR2 YFSETQ. The CDR3 length is 15 residues.

The chain employs TRBV7-9 and TRBJ2-1; 12 bases line up with TRBD2. V gave up 5 bases and J gave up 7 bases; unmatched junction bases: 6. This CDR3 is built from 15 residues. CDR1 and CDR2 from the germline V gene are SEHNR and FQNEAQ (reference sequence). CDR3: CASSRGLAGRNEQFF. As DNA, the CDR3 is TGTGCCAGCAGCCGAGGACTAGCGGGGCGGAATGAGCAGTTCTTC.

The V gene is TRBV28, the J gene TRBJ1-5; TRBD1 agrees at 9 bases. This CDR3 spans 13 amino acids. Germline V gene sequence: CDR1 MDHEN, CDR2 SYDVKM. V lost 3 bases, J lost 15 bases, and 9 bases stayed unmatched. The CDR3 loop is CASSLADRGDRHF. In nucleotides, the CDR3 is TGTGCCAGCAGTTTGGCCGACAGGGGGGATAGGCATTTT.

The chain is built from TRBV7-9 and TRBJ1-2, with TRBD1 matching 7 bases. This CDR3 comprises 16 residues. Germline-derived CDR1 and CDR2 are SEHNR and FQNEAQ (reference sequence). V lost 1 base to trimming and J lost 4 bases; unmatched junction nucleotides: 9. CDR3 sequence: CASSLDQQGIFYGYTF. CDR3 DNA: TGTGCCAGCAGCTTAGATCAACAGGGGATCTTCTATGGCTACACCTTC.

The chain links TRBV7-2 to TRBJ2-4; possibly TRBD2 for D (5 bases). Germline CDR1 SGHTA, CDR2 FQGNSA. Trimming pared 1 base from V and 7 bases from J, leaving 20 bases between. CDR3 length: 17 amino acids. The CDR3 DNA reads as TGTGCCAGCAGCTTAGTTGGGATATTACGGGGTGAGAACATTCAGTACTTC. Translation gives CASSLVGILRGENIQYF.

The chain uses TRBV11-2 and TRBJ1-1, with D possibly matching TRBD1 (5 bases). This CDR3 has 15 amino acids. V was cut by 6 bases and J by 4 bases, with 18 bases left in between. CDR1 is SGHAT, CDR2 FQNNGV, per germline. CDR3 DNA sequence: TGTGCCAGCAGACATTGGTCGGGGGGAGGCACTGAAGCTTTCTTT. This translates into CASRHWSGGGTEAFF.

About this clone itself: The sample has other DNA sequences that encode this CDR3 too. The chain has TRBV2 and TRBJ1-1; 9 bases line up with TRBD1. The CDR3 is made up of 13 amino acids. Per the germline V gene, CDR1 is SNHLY and CDR2 is FYNNEI. V lost 6 bases, J lost 2 bases, and 1 base stayed unmatched. The CDR3 sequence: CASRGQGNTEAFF. In DNA, the CDR3 is TGTGCCAGCAGGGGACAGGGCAACACTGAAGCTTTCTTT.

The chain couples TRBV15 to TRBJ2-5; 9 bases fit TRBD1. V shed 4 bases, J shed 1 base, and the junction held 10 bases outside the gene matches. The CDR3 contains 17 residues. Per the germline V gene, CDR1 is LNHNV and CDR2 is YYDKDF (reference sequence). CDR3 in amino acids: CATSIEKGTGPQETQYF. CDR3 coding DNA: TGTGCCACCAGCATAGAGAAAGGGACAGGGCCCCAAGAGACCCAGTACTTC.